This T cell receptor beta chain was observed in a study of cytomegalovirus exposure and HLA in healthy donors. Study results and limitations: Reportedly, HLA-A and HLA-B alleles of most subjects were accurately predicted from TCR beta. High sensitivity and specificity were reportedly achieved when the classifier diagnosed cytomegalovirus status.

Of note for this clone: Its antigen remains unknown.

PCR involved 60 Vbeta and 13 Jbeta primers. Method: immunoSEQ multiplex PCR; TCRdb's copy keeps in-frame clones and lacks some. This table holds 31,000 or so clones. Specimen: PBMCs. This clonotype was sampled from a female donor in good health and CMV-seronegative.

CDR3 sequence (DNA): TGTGCCAGTAGTATACGGGACAGTAACACAGATACGCAGTATTTT. Protein: CASSIRDSNTDTQYF. V usage is TRBV19 and J usage is TRBJ2-3, with 7 positions matching TRBD1. The CDR3 totals 15 residues. Germline CDR1 is LNHDA and CDR2 is SQIVND (reference sequence). Unmatched junction bases numbered 4, after V lost 2 bases and J lost 2 bases.